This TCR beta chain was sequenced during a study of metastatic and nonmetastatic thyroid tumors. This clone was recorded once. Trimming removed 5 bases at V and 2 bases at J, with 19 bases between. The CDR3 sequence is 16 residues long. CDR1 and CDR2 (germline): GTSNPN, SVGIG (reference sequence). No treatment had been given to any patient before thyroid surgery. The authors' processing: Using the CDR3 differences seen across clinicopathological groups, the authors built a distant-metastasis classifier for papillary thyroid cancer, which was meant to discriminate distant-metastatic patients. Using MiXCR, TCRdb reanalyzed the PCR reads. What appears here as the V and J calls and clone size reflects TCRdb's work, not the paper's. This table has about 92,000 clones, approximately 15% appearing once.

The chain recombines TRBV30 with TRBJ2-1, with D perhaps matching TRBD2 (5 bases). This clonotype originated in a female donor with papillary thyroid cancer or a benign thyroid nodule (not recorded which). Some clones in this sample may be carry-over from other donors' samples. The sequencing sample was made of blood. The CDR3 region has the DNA TGTGCCTGGGGGGAGAGAGAACCCAGCCCCTACAATGAGCAGTTCTTC. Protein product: CAWGEREPSPYNEQFF.